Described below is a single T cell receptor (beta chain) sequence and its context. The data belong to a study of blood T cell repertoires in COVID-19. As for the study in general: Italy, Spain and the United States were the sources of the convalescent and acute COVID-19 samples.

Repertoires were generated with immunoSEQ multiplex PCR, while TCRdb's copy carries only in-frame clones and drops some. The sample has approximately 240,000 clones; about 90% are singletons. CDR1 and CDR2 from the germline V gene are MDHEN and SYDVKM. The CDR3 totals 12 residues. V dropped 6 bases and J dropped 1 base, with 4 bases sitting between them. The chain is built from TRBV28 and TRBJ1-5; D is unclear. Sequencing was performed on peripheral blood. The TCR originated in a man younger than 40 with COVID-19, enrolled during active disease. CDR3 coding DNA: TGTGCCAGCAGGACAAGCAATCAGCCCCAGCATTTT. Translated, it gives CASRTSNQPQHF.